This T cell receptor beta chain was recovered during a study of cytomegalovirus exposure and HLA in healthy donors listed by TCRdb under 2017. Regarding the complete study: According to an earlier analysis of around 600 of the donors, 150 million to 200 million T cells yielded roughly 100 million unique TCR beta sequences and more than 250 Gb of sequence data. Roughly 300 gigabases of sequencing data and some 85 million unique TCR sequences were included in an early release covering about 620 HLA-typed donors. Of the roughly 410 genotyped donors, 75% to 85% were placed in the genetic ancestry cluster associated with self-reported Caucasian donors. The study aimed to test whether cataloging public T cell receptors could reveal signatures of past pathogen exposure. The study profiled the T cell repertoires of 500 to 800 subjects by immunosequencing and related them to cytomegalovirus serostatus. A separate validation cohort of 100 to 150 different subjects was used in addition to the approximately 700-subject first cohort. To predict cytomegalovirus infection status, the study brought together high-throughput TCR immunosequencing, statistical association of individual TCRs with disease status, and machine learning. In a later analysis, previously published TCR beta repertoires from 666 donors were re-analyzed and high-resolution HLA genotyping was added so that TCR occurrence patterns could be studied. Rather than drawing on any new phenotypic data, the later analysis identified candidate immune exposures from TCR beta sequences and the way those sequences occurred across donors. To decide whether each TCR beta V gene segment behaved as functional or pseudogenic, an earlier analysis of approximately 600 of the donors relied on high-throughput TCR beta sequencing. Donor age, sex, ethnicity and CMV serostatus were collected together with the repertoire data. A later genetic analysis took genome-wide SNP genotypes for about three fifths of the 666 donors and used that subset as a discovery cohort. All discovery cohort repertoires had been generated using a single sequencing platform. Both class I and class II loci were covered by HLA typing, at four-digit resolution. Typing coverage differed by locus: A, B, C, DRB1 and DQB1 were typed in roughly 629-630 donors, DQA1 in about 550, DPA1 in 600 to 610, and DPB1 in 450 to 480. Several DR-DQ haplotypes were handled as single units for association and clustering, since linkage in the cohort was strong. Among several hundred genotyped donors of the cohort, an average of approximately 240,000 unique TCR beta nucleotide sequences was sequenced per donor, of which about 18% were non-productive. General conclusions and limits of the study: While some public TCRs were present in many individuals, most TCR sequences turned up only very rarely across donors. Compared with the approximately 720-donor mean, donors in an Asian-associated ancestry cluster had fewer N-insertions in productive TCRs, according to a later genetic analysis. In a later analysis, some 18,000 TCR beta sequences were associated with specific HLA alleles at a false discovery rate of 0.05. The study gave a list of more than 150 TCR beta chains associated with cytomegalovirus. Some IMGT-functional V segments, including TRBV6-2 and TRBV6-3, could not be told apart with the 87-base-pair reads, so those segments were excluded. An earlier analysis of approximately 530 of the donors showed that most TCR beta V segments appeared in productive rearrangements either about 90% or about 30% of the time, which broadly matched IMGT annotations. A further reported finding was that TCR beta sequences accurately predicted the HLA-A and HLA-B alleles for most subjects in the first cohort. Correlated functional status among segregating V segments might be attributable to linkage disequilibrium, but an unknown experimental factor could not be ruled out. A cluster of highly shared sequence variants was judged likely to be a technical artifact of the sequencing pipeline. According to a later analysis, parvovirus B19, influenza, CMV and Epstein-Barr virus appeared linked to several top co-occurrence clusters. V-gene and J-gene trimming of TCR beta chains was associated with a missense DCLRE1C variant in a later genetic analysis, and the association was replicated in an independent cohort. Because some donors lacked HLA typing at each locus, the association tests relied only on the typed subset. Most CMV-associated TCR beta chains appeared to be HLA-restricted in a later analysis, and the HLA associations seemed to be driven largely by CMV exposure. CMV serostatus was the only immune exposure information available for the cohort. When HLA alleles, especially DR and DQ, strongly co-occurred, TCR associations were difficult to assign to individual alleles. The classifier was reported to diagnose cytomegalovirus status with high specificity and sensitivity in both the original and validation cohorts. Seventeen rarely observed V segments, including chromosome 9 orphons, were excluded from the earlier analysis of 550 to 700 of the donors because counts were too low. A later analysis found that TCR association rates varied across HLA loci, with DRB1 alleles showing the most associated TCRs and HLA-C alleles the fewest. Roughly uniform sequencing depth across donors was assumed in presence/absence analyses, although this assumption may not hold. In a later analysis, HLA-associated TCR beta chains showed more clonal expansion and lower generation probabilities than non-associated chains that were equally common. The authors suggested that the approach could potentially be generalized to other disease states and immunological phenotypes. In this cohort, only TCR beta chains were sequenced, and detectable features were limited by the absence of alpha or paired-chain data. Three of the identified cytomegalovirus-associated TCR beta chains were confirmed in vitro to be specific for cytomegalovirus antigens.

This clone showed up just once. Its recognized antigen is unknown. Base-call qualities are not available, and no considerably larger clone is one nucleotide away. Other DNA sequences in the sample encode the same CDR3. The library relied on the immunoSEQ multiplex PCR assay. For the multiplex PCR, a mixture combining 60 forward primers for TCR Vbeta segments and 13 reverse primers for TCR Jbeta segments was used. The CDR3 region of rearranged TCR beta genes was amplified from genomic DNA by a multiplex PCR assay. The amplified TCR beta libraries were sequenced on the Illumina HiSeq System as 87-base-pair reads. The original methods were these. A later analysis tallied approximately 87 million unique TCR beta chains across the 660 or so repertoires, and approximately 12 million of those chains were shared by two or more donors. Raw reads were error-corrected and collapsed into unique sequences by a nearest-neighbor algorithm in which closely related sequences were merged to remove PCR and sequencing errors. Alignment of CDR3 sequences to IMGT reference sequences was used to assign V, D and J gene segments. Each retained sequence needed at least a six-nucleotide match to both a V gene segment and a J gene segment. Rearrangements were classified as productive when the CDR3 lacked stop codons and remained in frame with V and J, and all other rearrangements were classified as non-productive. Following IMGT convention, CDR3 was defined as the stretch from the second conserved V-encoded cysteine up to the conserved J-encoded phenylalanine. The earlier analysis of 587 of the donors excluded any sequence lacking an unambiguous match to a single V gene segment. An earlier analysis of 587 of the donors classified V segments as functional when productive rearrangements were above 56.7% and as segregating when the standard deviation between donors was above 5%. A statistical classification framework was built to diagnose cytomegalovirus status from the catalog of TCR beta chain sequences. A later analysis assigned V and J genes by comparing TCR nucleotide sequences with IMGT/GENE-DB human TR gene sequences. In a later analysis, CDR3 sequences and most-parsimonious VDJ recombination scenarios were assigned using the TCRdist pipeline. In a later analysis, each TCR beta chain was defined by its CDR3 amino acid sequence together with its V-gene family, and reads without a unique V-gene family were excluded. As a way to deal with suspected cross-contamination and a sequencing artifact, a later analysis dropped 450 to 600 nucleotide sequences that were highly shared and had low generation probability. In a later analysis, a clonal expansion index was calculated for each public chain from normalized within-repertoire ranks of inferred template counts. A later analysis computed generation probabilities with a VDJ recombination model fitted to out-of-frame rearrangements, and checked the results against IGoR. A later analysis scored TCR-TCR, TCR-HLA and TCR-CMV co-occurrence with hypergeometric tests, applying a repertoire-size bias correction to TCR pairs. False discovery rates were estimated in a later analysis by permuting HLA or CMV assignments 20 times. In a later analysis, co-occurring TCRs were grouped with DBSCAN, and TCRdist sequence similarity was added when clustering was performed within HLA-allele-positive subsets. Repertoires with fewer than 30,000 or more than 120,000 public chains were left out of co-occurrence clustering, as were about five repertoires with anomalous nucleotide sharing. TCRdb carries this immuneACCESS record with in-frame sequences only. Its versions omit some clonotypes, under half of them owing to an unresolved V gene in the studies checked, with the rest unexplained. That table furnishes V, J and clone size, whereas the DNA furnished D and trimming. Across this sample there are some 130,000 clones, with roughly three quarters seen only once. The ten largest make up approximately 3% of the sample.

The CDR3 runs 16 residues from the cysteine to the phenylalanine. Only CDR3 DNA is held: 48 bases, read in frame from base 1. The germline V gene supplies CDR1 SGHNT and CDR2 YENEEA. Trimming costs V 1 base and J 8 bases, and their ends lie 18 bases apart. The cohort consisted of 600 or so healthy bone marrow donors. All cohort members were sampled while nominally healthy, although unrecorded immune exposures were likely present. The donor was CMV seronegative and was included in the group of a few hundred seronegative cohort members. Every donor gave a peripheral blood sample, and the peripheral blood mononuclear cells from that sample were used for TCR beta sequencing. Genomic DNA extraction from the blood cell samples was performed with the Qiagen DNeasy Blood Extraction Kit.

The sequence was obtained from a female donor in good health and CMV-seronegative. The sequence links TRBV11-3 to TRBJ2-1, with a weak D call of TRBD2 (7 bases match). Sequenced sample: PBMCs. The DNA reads TGTGCCAGCAGCTTAGCGCGGAGGGGGGGCCGGGATGAGCAGTTCTTC. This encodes CASSLARRGGRDEQFF. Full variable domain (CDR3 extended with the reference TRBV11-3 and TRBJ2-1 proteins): EAGVVQSPRYKIIEKKQPVAFWCNPISGHNTLYWYLQNLGQGPELLIRYENEEAVDDSQLPKDRFSAERLKGVDSTLKIQPAELGDSAVYLCASSLARRGGRDEQFFGPGTRLTVL.